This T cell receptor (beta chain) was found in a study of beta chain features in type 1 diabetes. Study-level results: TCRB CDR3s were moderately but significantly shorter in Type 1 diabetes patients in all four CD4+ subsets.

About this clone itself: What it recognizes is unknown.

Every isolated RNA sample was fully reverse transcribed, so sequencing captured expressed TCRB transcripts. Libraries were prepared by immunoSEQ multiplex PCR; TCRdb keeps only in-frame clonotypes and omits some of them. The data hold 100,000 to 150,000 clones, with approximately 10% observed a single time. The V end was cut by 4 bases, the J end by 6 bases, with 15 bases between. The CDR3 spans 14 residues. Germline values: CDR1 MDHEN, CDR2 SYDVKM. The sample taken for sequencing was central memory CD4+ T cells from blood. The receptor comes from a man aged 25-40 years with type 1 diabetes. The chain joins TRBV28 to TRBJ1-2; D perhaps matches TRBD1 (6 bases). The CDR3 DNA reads TGTGCCAGCAGTTCCCTCAGGGGAAGTCATGGCTACACCTTC. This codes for CASSSLRGSHGYTF.